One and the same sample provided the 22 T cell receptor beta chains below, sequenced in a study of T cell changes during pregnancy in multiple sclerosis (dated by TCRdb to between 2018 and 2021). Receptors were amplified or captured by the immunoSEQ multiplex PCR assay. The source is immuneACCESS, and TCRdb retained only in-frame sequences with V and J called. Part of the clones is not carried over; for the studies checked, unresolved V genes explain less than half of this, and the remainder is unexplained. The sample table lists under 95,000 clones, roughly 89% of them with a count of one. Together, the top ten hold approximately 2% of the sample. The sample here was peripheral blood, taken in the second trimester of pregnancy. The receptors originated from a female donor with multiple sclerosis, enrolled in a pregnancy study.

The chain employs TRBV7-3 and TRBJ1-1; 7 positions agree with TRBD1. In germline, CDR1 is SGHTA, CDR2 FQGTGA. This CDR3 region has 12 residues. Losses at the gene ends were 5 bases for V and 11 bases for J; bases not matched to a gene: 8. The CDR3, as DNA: TGTGCCAGCAGCCTCAACAGGGGTCCCGCTTTCTTT. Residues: CASSLNRGPAFF.

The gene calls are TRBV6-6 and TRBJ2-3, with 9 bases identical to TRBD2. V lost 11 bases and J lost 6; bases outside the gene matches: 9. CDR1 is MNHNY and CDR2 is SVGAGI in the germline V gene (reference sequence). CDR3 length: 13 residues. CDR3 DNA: TGTGCCTTCCGGGCGGGAGGGGCGGATACGCAGTATTTT. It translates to CAFRAGGADTQYF.

CDR3 nucleotide sequence: TGTGCCAGCAGCTTAAGCGGAGTGAACACTGAAGCTTTCTTT. Its translation: CASSLSGVNTEAFF. This chain links TRBV7-9 with TRBJ1-1; no clear D. The V gene's germline CDR1 is SEHNR and CDR2 FQNEAQ (reference sequence). Trimming took off 2 bases at V and 0 bases at J, with 7 bases between the two ends. The CDR3 covers 14 residues.

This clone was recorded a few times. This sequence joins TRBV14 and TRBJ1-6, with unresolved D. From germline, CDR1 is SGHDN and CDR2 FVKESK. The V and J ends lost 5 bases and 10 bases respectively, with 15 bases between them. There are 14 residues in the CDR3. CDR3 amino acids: CASSARTPGSPLHF. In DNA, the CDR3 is TGTGCCAGCAGCGCACGGACCCCGGGGTCACCCCTCCACTTT.

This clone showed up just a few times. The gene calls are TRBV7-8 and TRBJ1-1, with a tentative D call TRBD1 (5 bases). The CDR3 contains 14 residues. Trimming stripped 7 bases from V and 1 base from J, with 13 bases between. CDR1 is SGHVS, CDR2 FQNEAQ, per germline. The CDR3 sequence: CASNLGLSNTEAFF. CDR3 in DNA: TGTGCCAGCAACTTGGGACTCTCGAACACTGAAGCTTTCTTT.

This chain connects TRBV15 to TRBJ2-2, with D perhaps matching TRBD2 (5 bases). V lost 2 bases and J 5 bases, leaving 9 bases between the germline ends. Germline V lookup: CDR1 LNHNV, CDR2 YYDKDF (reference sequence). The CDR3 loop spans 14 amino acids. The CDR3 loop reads CATSRLRGTGELFF. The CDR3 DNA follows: TGTGCCACCAGCAGACTACGGGGAACCGGGGAGCTGTTTTTT.

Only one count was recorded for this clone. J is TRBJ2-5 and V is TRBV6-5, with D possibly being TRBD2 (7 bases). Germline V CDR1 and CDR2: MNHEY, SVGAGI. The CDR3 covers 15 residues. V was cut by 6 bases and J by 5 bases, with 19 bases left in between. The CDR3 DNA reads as TGTGCCAGCAGCTCACGCGGGGGCCAGCGGGAGACCCAGTACTTC. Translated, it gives CASSSRGGQRETQYF.

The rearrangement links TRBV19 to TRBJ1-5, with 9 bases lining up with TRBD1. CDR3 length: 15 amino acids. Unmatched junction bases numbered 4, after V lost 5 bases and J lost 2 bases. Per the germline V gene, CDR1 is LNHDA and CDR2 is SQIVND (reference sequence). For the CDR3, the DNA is TGTGCCAGTAGTGTCCGGGACAGGGGCAATCAGCCCCAGCATTTT. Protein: CASSVRDRGNQPQHF.

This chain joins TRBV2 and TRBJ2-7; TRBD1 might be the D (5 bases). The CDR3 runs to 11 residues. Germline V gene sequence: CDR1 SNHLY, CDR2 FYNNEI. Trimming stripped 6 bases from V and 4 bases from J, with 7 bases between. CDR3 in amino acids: CASRKGYEQYF. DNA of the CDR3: TGTGCCAGCAGAAAGGGGTACGAGCAGTACTTC.

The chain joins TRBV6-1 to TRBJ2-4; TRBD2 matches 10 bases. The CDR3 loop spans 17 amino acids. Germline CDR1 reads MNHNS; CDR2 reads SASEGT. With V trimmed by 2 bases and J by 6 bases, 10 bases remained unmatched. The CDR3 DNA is TGTGCCAGCAGTGAATATCAAGCGGGAGGGACAGGAAACATTCAGTACTTC. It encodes CASSEYQAGGTGNIQYF.

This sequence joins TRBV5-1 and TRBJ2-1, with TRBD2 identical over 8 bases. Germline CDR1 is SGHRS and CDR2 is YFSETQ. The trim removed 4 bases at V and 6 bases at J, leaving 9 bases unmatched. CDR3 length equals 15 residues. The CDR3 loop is CASSPGTRGSNEQFF. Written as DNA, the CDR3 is TGCGCCAGCAGCCCCGGGACTAGAGGTTCCAATGAGCAGTTCTTC. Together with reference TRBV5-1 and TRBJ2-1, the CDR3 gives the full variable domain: KAGVTQTPRYLIKTRGQQVTLSCSPISGHRSVSWYQQTPGQGLQFLFEYFSETQRNKGNFPGRFSGRQFSNSRSEMNVSTLELGDSALYLCASSPGTRGSNEQFFGPGTRLTVL.

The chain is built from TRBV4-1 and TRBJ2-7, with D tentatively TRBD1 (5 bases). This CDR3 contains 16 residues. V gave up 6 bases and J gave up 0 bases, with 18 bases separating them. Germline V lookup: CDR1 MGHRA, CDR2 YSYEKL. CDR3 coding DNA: TGCGCCAGCAGAAGTATACCGGACACCAACTCCTACGAGCAGTACTTC. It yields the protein CASRSIPDTNSYEQYF.

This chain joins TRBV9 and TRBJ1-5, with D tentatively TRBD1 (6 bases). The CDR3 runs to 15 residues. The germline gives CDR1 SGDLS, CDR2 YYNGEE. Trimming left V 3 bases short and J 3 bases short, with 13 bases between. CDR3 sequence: CASSAPRTDNQPQHF. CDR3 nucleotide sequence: TGTGCCAGCAGCGCCCCAAGGACAGACAATCAGCCCCAGCATTTT.

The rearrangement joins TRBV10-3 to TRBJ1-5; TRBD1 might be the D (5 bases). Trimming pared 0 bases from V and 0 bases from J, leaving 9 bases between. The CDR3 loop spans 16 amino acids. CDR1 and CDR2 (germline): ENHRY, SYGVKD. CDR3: CAISESGGNSNQPQHF. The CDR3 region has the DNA TGTGCCATCAGTGAGTCCGGGGGGAATAGCAATCAGCCCCAGCATTTT.

The CDR3 here is CARESTSGGAMNEQFF. As DNA, the CDR3 is TGCGCCAGGGAATCCACTAGCGGGGGGGCCATGAATGAGCAGTTCTTC. This chain uses TRBV4-3 with TRBJ2-1; 13 positions agree with TRBD2. Germline CDR1 is LGHNA and CDR2 is YSLEER. The CDR3 consists of 16 residues. With 9 bases clipped from V and 7 bases from J, the junction kept 12 bases outside the gene matches.

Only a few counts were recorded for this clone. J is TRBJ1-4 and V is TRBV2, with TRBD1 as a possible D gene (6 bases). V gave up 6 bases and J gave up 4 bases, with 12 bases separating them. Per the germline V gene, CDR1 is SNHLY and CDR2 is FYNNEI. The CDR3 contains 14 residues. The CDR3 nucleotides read TGTGCCAGCAGGGCGACAGGTGTTAATGAAAAACTGTTTTTT. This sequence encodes CASRATGVNEKLFF.

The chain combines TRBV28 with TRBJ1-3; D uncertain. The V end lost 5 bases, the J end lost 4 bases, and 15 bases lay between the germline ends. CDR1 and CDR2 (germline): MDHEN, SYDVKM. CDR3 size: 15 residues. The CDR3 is CASSSRRGRGNTIYF. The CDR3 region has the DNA TGTGCCAGCAGTAGTAGACGAGGGCGCGGAAACACCATATATTTT.

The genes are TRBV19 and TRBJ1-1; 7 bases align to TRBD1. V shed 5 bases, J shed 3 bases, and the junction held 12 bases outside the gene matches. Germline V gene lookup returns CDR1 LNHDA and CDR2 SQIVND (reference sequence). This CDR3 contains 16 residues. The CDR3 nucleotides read TGTGCCAGTAGTCCTCAGGGGACAGTTTTTTACACTGAAGCTTTCTTT. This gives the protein CASSPQGTVFYTEAFF.

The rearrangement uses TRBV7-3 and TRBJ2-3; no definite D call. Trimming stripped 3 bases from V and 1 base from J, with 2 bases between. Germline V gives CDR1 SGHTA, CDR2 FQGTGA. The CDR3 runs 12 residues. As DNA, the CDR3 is TGTGCCAGCAGCTTCGGCACAGATACGCAGTATTTT. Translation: CASSFGTDTQYF.

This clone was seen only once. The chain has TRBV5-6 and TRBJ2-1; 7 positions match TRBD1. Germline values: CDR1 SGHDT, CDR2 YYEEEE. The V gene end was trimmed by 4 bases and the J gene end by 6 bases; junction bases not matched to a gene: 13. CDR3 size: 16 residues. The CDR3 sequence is CASSATRTGSGNEQFF. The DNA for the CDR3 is TGTGCCAGCAGCGCTACCCGGACAGGATCCGGCAATGAGCAGTTCTTC.

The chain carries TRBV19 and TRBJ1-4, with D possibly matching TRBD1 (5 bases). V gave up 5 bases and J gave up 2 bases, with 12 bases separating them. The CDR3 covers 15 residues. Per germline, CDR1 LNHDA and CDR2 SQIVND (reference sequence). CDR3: CASSPRGVTNEKLFF. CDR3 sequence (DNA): TGTGCCAGTAGTCCCCGGGGGGTGACTAATGAAAAACTGTTTTTT.

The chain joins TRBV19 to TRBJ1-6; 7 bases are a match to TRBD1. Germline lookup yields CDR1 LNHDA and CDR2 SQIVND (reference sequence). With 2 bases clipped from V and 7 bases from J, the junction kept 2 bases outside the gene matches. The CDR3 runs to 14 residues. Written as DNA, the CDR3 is TGTGCCAGTAGTATAAAGGGGGCAAATTCACCCCTCCACTTT. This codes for CASSIKGANSPLHF.